This T cell receptor beta chain was identified during a study of T-cell reconstitution after alpha-beta-depleted transplantation in children. A TCRbeta library incorporating unique molecular identifiers was prepared. TCRdb reanalysed the PCR reads using MiXCR and keeps one entry per CDR3 protein. This repertoire shows 700,000 to 950,000 distinct CDR3 sequences, roughly 15% found once; its top ten account for 5%. Regarding the study as a whole: At day 60, the high TCRbeta diversity found in some patients originated from recipient T cells and thymic progenitors that had survived. Newly produced T cells mostly accounted for T-cell counts and diversity one year post-transplant. Several hundred expanded graft clones reportedly gave rise to the alpha-beta T cells present about two months after transplant.

Trimming left V 3 bases short and J 5 bases short, with 5 bases between. This CDR3 comprises 12 residues. Per germline, CDR1 MGHRA and CDR2 YSYEKL. In its sample, this clonotype was seen a few times. Antigen unknown. V is TRBV4-1 and J is TRBJ2-1; D is undetermined. This TCR derives from a male patient aged 10 to 17 who had a stem cell transplant for acute lymphoblastic leukemia, so the T cells may come from the graft donor. This specimen was PBMCs, mostly from graft donor cells, taken 360 days after TCRalphabeta/CD19-depleted stem cell transplant. CDR3 amino acids: CASSHYNNEQFF. For the CDR3, the DNA is TGCGCCAGCAGCCATTACAACAATGAGCAGTTCTTC.